The next 20 T cell receptor beta chains were all read from a single sample in a study of T cell responses to AZD1222 COVID-19 vaccine. Profiled with immunoSEQ multiplex PCR; TCRdb holds only in-frame clones, not every one. The data show some 190,000 clones, about nine tenths seen once. This specimen was peripheral blood, taken 28 days after the second AZD1222 dose. The receptors originated from an adult who received the AZD1222 COVID-19 vaccine.

The rearrangement uses TRBV27 and TRBJ1-2; D remains ambiguous. The CDR3 has 15 residues. Looked up from germline, CDR1 is MNHEY and CDR2 is SMNVEV (reference sequence). The ends were cut back, 6 bases at V and 8 bases at J, with 22 bases in the middle. The CDR3, as DNA: TGTGCCAGCAGCAAAACCGACCGACAAGCCATGGGCTACACCTTC. Its protein product is CASSKTDRQAMGYTF.

The rearrangement joins TRBV5-5 to TRBJ2-1, with a tentative D call TRBD1 (5 bases). The CDR3 has 15 residues. The germline gives CDR1 SGHKS, CDR2 YYEKEE (reference sequence). Trimming left V 0 bases short and J 5 bases short, with 12 bases between. The CDR3 reads CASSLDSGPHNEQFF. DNA for the CDR3: TGTGCCAGCAGCTTGGACTCAGGGCCCCACAATGAGCAGTTCTTC.

The genes are TRBV19 and TRBJ1-2, with D possibly matching TRBD1 (5 bases). This CDR3 is built from 14 residues. Trimming pared 6 bases from V and 0 bases from J, leaving 11 bases between. Germline values: CDR1 LNHDA, CDR2 SQIVND (reference sequence). The CDR3 DNA sequence: TGTGCCAGTAGCCTGGGGCAGGCTAACTATGGCTACACCTTC. Its protein product is CASSLGQANYGYTF.

The gene calls are TRBV21-1 and TRBJ1-1. TRBV21-1 is annotated as a pseudogene. This CDR3 comprises 19 residues. As DNA, the CDR3 is TGTGCCAGCAGCAAAGAACCGCTGGCCCCGGGACCCCGGAACACTGAAGCTTTCTTT. It specifies CASSKEPLAPGPRNTEAFF.

The CDR3 nucleotides are TGTGCCAGCAGCGTAACGGGACAAACTAATGAAAAACTGTTTTTT. It codes for CASSVTGQTNEKLFF. This chain links TRBV9 with TRBJ1-4; the D gene is possibly TRBD1 (6 bases). This CDR3 region has 15 residues. Germline V gene lookup returns CDR1 SGDLS and CDR2 YYNGEE. The germline V and J ends were trimmed by 1 base and 1 base, with 8 bases remaining between them.

The chain carries TRBV2 and TRBJ1-2, with TRBD1 matching over 9 bases. V dropped 6 bases and J dropped 2; count of bases not matched to a gene: 4. The germline CDR1 and CDR2 sequences are SNHLY and FYNNEI. The CDR3 contains 14 residues. CDR3 nucleotides: TGTGCCAGCAGCTCCGGGACAGGGAACTATGGCTACACCTTC. This sequence encodes CASSSGTGNYGYTF.

This sequence joins TRBV7-3 and TRBJ2-3; D is undetermined. Deletions cut 1 base from V and 0 bases from J, with 8 bases between. The CDR3 loop spans 15 amino acids. Looked up from germline, CDR1 is SGHTA and CDR2 is FQGTGA. The CDR3: CASSLKLGSTDTQYF. The CDR3, as DNA: TGTGCCAGCAGCTTAAAACTGGGTAGCACAGATACGCAGTATTTT.

The chain links TRBV5-8 to TRBJ2-7, with unresolved D. Trimming removed 3 bases from V and 2 bases from J, with 3 bases in between. This CDR3 region has 11 residues. The germline V gene has CDR1 SGHTS and CDR2 YDEGEE. The CDR3: CASSSAYEQYF. The CDR3 coding sequence is TGTGCCAGCAGCTCAGCCTACGAGCAGTACTTC.

The chain uses TRBV7-3 and TRBJ2-5; D might be TRBD1 or TRBD2, each matching 5 bases. CDR3 length: 13 residues. With 2 bases removed from V and 4 bases from J, the gap between germline ends came to 8 bases. Germline CDR1 reads SGHTA; CDR2 reads FQGTGA. The CDR3 loop is CASSLGTAETQYF. In DNA form, the CDR3 reads TGTGCCAGCAGCTTAGGGACGGCAGAGACCCAGTACTTC.

The chain links TRBV7-3 to TRBJ1-1; D unresolved. Germline V gene sequence: CDR1 SGHTA, CDR2 FQGTGA. This CDR3 comprises 12 residues. V was shortened by 2 bases and J by 3 bases, with 4 bases between the two germline ends. CDR3 in amino acids: CASSLDHTEAFF. In DNA form, the CDR3 reads TGTGCCAGCAGCTTAGACCACACTGAAGCTTTCTTT. Complete variable domain (other parts from reference TRBV7-3 and TRBJ1-1): GAGVSQTPSNKVTEKGKYVELRCDPISGHTALYWYRQSLGQGPEFLIYFQGTGAADDSGLPNDRFFAVRPEGSVSTLKIQRTERGDSAVYLCASSLDHTEAFFGQGTRLTVV.

The gene calls are TRBV10-3 and TRBJ2-7; D uncertain. The germline V gene has CDR1 ENHRY and CDR2 SYGVKD. V gave up 2 bases and J gave up 4 bases, with 12 bases separating them. CDR3 size: 14 residues. CDR3 region: CAISEPPLRYEQYF. Written as DNA, the CDR3 is TGTGCCATCAGTGAGCCCCCCTTGAGATACGAGCAGTACTTC.

In DNA form, the CDR3 reads TGTGCCAGCAGTGAATTCAGCGGTAATTGGGAGACCCAGTACTTC. It translates to CASSEFSGNWETQYF. The chain uses TRBV25-1 and TRBJ2-5; D is possibly TRBD2 (5 bases). The CDR3 loop spans 15 amino acids. Per the germline V gene, CDR1 is MGHDK and CDR2 is SYGVNS. Trimming left V 1 base short and J 5 bases short, with 14 bases between.

V usage is TRBV7-6 and J usage is TRBJ2-2; TRBD1 aligns across 9 bases. The V segment lost 3 bases and the J segment 2 bases; nucleotides outside the gene matches: 4. In germline, CDR1 is SGHVS, CDR2 FNYEAQ. The CDR3 totals 16 residues. As DNA, the CDR3 is TGTGCCAGCAGCTTGGCGACAGGGGGTAACACCGGGGAGCTGTTTTTT. Translating gives CASSLATGGNTGELFF. Full variable domain (outside the CDR3, taken from reference TRBV7-6 and TRBJ2-2): GAGVSQSPRYKVTKRGQDVALRCDPISGHVSLYWYRQALGQGPEFLTYFNYEAQQDKSGLPNDRFSAERPEGSISTLTIQRTEQRDSAMYRCASSLATGGNTGELFFGEGSRLTVL.

The rearrangement links TRBV6-6 to TRBJ1-5, with 7 bases identical to TRBD1. The CDR3 totals 15 residues. V trimming: 7 bases; J trimming: 0 bases; junction bases outside the gene matches: 6. Germline V CDR1 and CDR2: MNHNY, SVGAGI (reference sequence). CDR3 amino acids: CASTKGTDSNQPQHF. DNA for the CDR3: TGTGCCAGCACTAAGGGGACAGATAGCAATCAGCCCCAGCATTTT.

V is TRBV18 and J is TRBJ2-7, with 8 bases fitting TRBD1. Germline V CDR1 and CDR2: KGHSH, LQKENI. The V gene end was trimmed by 4 bases and the J gene end by 2 bases; junction bases not matched to a gene: 4. This CDR3 contains 14 residues. CDR3 loop: CASSLDRGAYEQYF. DNA of the CDR3: TGTGCCAGCTCACTCGACAGGGGTGCCTACGAGCAGTACTTC.

V is TRBV30 and J is TRBJ1-6; D is possibly TRBD1 (6 bases). V lost 1 base, J lost 7 bases, and 8 bases lay in between. The CDR3 spans 13 residues. Per germline, CDR1 GTSNPN and CDR2 SVGIG (reference sequence). CDR3 residues: CAWSDRANSPLHF. The CDR3 DNA is TGTGCCTGGAGTGACAGGGCAAATTCACCCCTCCACTTT.

This sequence joins TRBV7-9 and TRBJ2-1; D not certain. V was cut by 0 bases and J by 0 bases, with 9 bases left in between. The germline gives CDR1 SEHNR, CDR2 FQNEAQ (reference sequence). This CDR3 has 16 residues. The CDR3 bases are TGTGCCAGCAGCTTAGCGGGTCACAGCTCCTACAATGAGCAGTTCTTC. It encodes CASSLAGHSSYNEQFF. Full variable domain (outside the CDR3, taken from reference TRBV7-9 and TRBJ2-1): DTGVSQNPRHKITKRGQNVTFRCDPISEHNRLYWYRQTLGQGPEFLTYFQNEAQLEKSRLLSDRFSAERPKGSFSTLEIQRTEQGDSAMYLCASSLAGHSSYNEQFFGPGTRLTVL.

The chain employs TRBV29-1 and TRBJ1-2; D is unresolved. CDR1 and CDR2 from the germline V gene are SQVTM and ANQGSEA. V was cut by 3 bases and J by 3 bases, with 8 bases left in between. The CDR3 has 12 residues. The CDR3 DNA is TGCAGCGTTGATAGCTTGTACTATGGCTACACCTTC. The encoded protein is CSVDSLYYGYTF.

The chain uses TRBV6-5 and TRBJ1-2; 7 nucleotides match TRBD1. Trimming removed 8 bases from V and 4 bases from J; junction bases left unmatched: 4. The CDR3 covers 12 residues. The germline CDR1 and CDR2 sequences are MNHEY and SVGAGI. The CDR3 DNA sequence: TGTGCCAGCTCAGGGGGGGTCTATGGCTACACCTTC. Its translation: CASSGGVYGYTF.

The V call is TRBV10-1, the J call TRBJ2-1; 7 bases agree with TRBD2. The germline V gene encodes CDR1 WNHNN and CDR2 SYGVQD (reference sequence). Losses at the gene ends were 2 bases for V and 2 bases for J; bases not matched to a gene: 3. The CDR3 is 15 residues long. DNA of the CDR3: TGCGCCAGCAGTGAGACCGGGAGGACCTACAATGAGCAGTTCTTC. Translated: CASSETGRTYNEQFF.